A selection of T cell receptor beta chains follows, all from one sample in a study of cytomegalovirus exposure and HLA in healthy donors. The protocol was immunoSEQ multiplex PCR, while the TCRdb copy is restricted to in-frame clones and leaves out a portion. The sample records more than 100,000 clones, approximately 80% being singletons. The sample was PBMCs. These receptors came from a man aged 45-60 years in good health and CMV-seronegative. Both conserved end residues are part of each CDR3. D genes are given only for firm matches. For some rows the clone size is stated as once, few or many, or as a class when expanded; others skip it.

size: -; D: TRBD1; V: TRBV5-1; J: TRBJ2-1; DNA: TGCGCCAGCAGCATAGGGACAGGGTTCGTGAATGAGCAGTTCTTC; CDR3: CASSIGTGFVNEQFF
size: -; D: -; V: TRBV4-3; J: TRBJ2-1; DNA: TGCGCCAGCAGCCAACGTTTAGGCGGTGCCAGCTATGAGCAGTTCTTC; CDR3: CASSQRLGGASYEQFF
size: -; D: TRBD1; V: TRBV6-1; J: TRBJ2-7; DNA: TGTGCCAGCAGTGCGACAGGGGCCTCCTACGAGCAGTACTTC; CDR3: CASSATGASYEQYF
size: -; D: -; V: TRBV10-3; J: TRBJ1-1; DNA: TGTGCCATCAGTGAATCTGCTGGACAGCCTAACACTGAAGCTTTCTTT; CDR3: CAISESAGQPNTEAFF
size: -; D: -; V: TRBV10-3; J: TRBJ1-6; DNA: TGTGCCATCAGGGGAGAGGCCCATAATTCACCCCTCCACTTT; CDR3: CAIRGEAHNSPLHF
size: -; D: TRBD1; V: TRBV7-8; J: TRBJ1-1; DNA: TGTGCCAGCAGCCTAGCGTCAGGGGGAGCTTTCTTT; CDR3: CASSLASGGAFF
size: -; D: TRBD1; V: TRBV7-3; J: TRBJ2-2; DNA: TGTGCCAGCAGCTTAACGGGCACAGGGGGCACCGGGGAGCTGTTTTTT; CDR3: CASSLTGTGGTGELFF
size: -; D: -; V: TRBV19; J: TRBJ1-3; DNA: TGTGCCAGTAGTATGACGCGGGTGGACACCATATATTTT; CDR3: CASSMTRVDTIYF
size: few; D: -; V: TRBV21-1; J: TRBJ2-5; DNA: TGTGCCAGCAGCAAAAGGACAGAACAAGAGACCCAGTACTTC; CDR3: CASSKRTEQETQYF
size: -; D: TRBD1; V: TRBV2; J: TRBJ1-1; DNA: TGTGCCAGCAGCTTTCCGGAGGGGGCGGGGACTGAAGCTTTCTTT; CDR3: CASSFPEGAGTEAFF
size: -; D: TRBD1; V: TRBV19; J: TRBJ1-1; DNA: TGTGCCAGTAGTCTCCACAGGGGAATGAACACTGAAGCTTTCTTT; CDR3: CASSLHRGMNTEAFF
size: -; D: TRBD1; V: TRBV9; J: TRBJ2-3; DNA: TGTGCCAGCAGCGTGCAGGGGGCAAGCACAGATACGCAGTATTTT; CDR3: CASSVQGASTDTQYF
size: once; D: TRBD2; V: TRBV7-2; J: TRBJ2-3; DNA: TGTGCCAGCAGCTACCCCCCTGGCGGGGGGCCCACAGATACGCAGTATTTT; CDR3: CASSYPPGGGPTDTQYF
size: -; D: TRBD1; V: TRBV18; J: TRBJ2-3; DNA: TGTGCCAGCTCACCCCTCCGGGACAGAGACACAGATACGCAGTATTTT; CDR3: CASSPLRDRDTDTQYF
size: -; D: -; V: TRBV5-1; J: TRBJ1-1; DNA: TGCGCCAGCAGCTTTTTTGCAGGGAGGGGAGGGAACACTGAAGCTTTCTTT; CDR3: CASSFFAGRGGNTEAFF
size: -; D: TRBD2; V: TRBV7-2; J: TRBJ2-7; DNA: TGTGCCAGCAGCCCTCCCGGGGGGGCCCTCAACGAGCAGTACTTC; CDR3: CASSPPGGALNEQYF
size: -; D: TRBD2; V: TRBV29-1; J: TRBJ2-7; DNA: TGCAGCGTTGCGGGACTAGCGGGAGGCGGCCAGTACTTC; CDR3: CSVAGLAGGGQYF
size: -; D: -; V: TRBV27; J: TRBJ2-7; DNA: TGTGCCAGCAGCCCCAGGGTCTACTACGAGCAGTACTTC; CDR3: CASSPRVYYEQYF
size: few; D: TRBD1; V: TRBV30; J: TRBJ1-6; DNA: TGTGCCTGGAGCGGGACAGGAGGTTCACCCCTCCACTTT; CDR3: CAWSGTGGSPLHF
size: -; D: -; V: TRBV28; J: TRBJ2-7; DNA: TGTGCCAGCAGTTTTATCAGGGTCATAAGCTACGAGCAGTACTTC; CDR3: CASSFIRVISYEQYF
size: few; D: -; V: TRBV7-2; J: TRBJ1-4; DNA: TGTGCCAGCAGCTTTTTAGACAGAATAAATGAAAAACTGTTTTTT; CDR3: CASSFLDRINEKLFF
size: -; D: -; V: TRBV5-1; J: TRBJ2-7; DNA: TGCGCCAGCAGCTCGCAGAACAGTGGAGAGCAGTACTTC; CDR3: CASSSQNSGEQYF
size: -; D: -; V: TRBV7-9; J: TRBJ1-6; DNA: TGTGCCAGCAGCTTGTCCCACGCCGGGGATAATTCACCCCTCCACTTT; CDR3: CASSLSHAGDNSPLHF
size: few; D: TRBD2; V: TRBV4-2; J: TRBJ2-1; DNA: TGTGCCAGCAGCCCGGGGGAGGGTCGGAATGAGCAGTTCTTC; CDR3: CASSPGEGRNEQFF
size: -; D: -; V: TRBV6-5; J: TRBJ2-7; DNA: TGTGCCAGCAGTTACTCGAGGGACACGACCTACGAGCAGTACTTC; CDR3: CASSYSRDTTYEQYF
size: -; D: -; V: TRBV19; J: TRBJ2-3; DNA: TGTGCCAGTAGTATTGGGACTACCGGGACAGGAAGAAGGCCGCAGTATTTT; CDR3: CASSIGTTGTGRRPQYF
size: -; D: TRBD1; V: TRBV29-1; J: TRBJ1-1; DNA: TGCAGCGTGACACAGGGGTCCAACACTGAAGCTTTCTTT; CDR3: CSVTQGSNTEAFF
size: -; D: -; V: TRBV5-1; J: TRBJ1-2; DNA: TGCGCCAGCAGCTTGTCCACAGGCAGTTATGGCTACACCTTC; CDR3: CASSLSTGSYGYTF
size: few; D: -; V: TRBV15; J: TRBJ1-1; DNA: TGTGCCACCAGCAGATGGGAGGGTATGAACACTGAAGCTTTCTTT; CDR3: CATSRWEGMNTEAFF
size: once; D: -; V: TRBV7-9; J: TRBJ2-5; DNA: TGTGCCAGCAGCTTAGAAGGGAGAGGTTCCCAGTACTTC; CDR3: CASSLEGRGSQYF
size: -; D: -; V: TRBV27; J: TRBJ2-7; DNA: TGTGCCAGCAGTCGTGAGGACGAGCAGTACTTC; CDR3: CASSREDEQYF
size: -; D: -; V: TRBV30; J: TRBJ2-3; DNA: TGTGCCTGGAGTACTCGTACGACAGATACGCAGTATTTT; CDR3: CAWSTRTTDTQYF
size: -; D: -; V: TRBV4-3; J: TRBJ2-2; DNA: TGCGCCAGCAGCCAAGAAAGGGGGGGACCCGGGGAGCTGTTTTTT; CDR3: CASSQERGGPGELFF
size: once; D: -; V: TRBV6-5; J: TRBJ1-2; DNA: TGTGCCAGCAGTTACTGGGGGACGGAGGGCGGCTACACCTTC; CDR3: CASSYWGTEGGYTF
size: -; D: -; V: TRBV4-3; J: TRBJ1-3; DNA: TGCGCCAGCGGGAGCTCTGGAAACACCATATATTTT; CDR3: CASGSSGNTIYF
size: -; D: -; V: TRBV6-1; J: TRBJ2-7; DNA: TGTGCCAGCAGTGAAGCGCATCCTAAACAGTACTTC; CDR3: CASSEAHPKQYF
size: -; D: TRBD1; V: TRBV5-4; J: TRBJ1-2; DNA: TGTGCCAGCAGCTGGGGTGAACAGGGGTATGGCTACACCTTC; CDR3: CASSWGEQGYGYTF
size: -; D: TRBD1; V: TRBV10-3; J: TRBJ2-5; DNA: TGTGCCATCAGTCTGGACAGGACCCAAGAGACCCAGTACTTC; CDR3: CAISLDRTQETQYF
size: -; D: -; V: TRBV19; J: TRBJ1-3; DNA: TGTGCCAGTAGTATAGTCTCGGGAGCAGGAAACACCATATATTTT; CDR3: CASSIVSGAGNTIYF
size: -; D: -; V: TRBV9; J: TRBJ1-2; DNA: TGTGCCTTTCTTGACAGACTGCGGGGTGGCTACACCTTC; CDR3: CAFLDRLRGGYTF
size: -; D: TRBD2; V: TRBV28; J: TRBJ2-1; DNA: TGTGCCAGCAGGGTACCGGGGGGGAGCTCCTACAATGAGCAGTTCTTC; CDR3: CASRVPGGSSYNEQFF
size: once; D: -; V: TRBV25-1; J: TRBJ2-7; DNA: TGTGCCAGCAGTGAACGGGGGTACGAGCAGTACTTC; CDR3: CASSERGYEQYF
size: -; D: TRBD1; V: TRBV27; J: TRBJ2-7; DNA: TGTGCCACCTTGACAGGGGGCGCGAGGGAGCAGTACTTC; CDR3: CATLTGGAREQYF
size: -; D: TRBD2; V: TRBV7-9; J: TRBJ2-1; DNA: TGTGCCAGCAGCTTAGGAGCGGGGGGGCTATCTGAGCAGTTCTTC; CDR3: CASSLGAGGLSEQFF
size: few; D: TRBD2; V: TRBV7-3; J: TRBJ2-1; DNA: TGTGCCAGCAGCGTTCGGCGGACTAGCGGGAGCCCTTACAATGAGCAGTTCTTC; CDR3: CASSVRRTSGSPYNEQFF
size: -; D: -; V: TRBV27; J: TRBJ2-7; DNA: TGTGCCAGCAGTGCCCGGATCGGAGGTTACGAGCAGTACTTC; CDR3: CASSARIGGYEQYF
size: -; D: -; V: TRBV11-1; J: TRBJ2-2; DNA: TGTGCCAGCGGCCACGGGTCTCCGAACACCGGGGAGCTGTTTTTT; CDR3: CASGHGSPNTGELFF
size: -; D: TRBD2; V: TRBV10-3; J: TRBJ2-1; DNA: TGTGCCATCAGTGAGTCTAGCGGGGGCCTTTCCTACAATGAGCAGTTCTTC; CDR3: CAISESSGGLSYNEQFF
size: -; D: TRBD2; V: TRBV5-6; J: TRBJ2-5; DNA: TGTGCCAGCAGCGGGTTGGCGGGAGGTGTACTTTTGGAGACCCAGTACTTC; CDR3: CASSGLAGGVLLETQYF
size: once; D: -; V: TRBV5-6; J: TRBJ2-7; DNA: TGTGCCAGCAGCCGTAGCCCGGGGAACTCCTACGAGCAGTACTTC; CDR3: CASSRSPGNSYEQYF
size: -; D: TRBD2; V: TRBV5-1; J: TRBJ2-3; DNA: TGCGCCAGCAGCTTGGACAGGGGACTAGCGGGGGGGCCCACAGATACGCAGTATTTT; CDR3: CASSLDRGLAGGPTDTQYF
size: -; D: -; V: TRBV7-9; J: TRBJ2-7; DNA: TGTGCCAGCAGCACCGGACAGCTCTCCTACGAGCAGTACTTC; CDR3: CASSTGQLSYEQYF
size: -; D: TRBD2; V: TRBV27; J: TRBJ2-1; DNA: TGTGCCAGCACCAACCTCAAACTAGGGAGGGAAGGGGTCAATGAGCAGTTCTTC; CDR3: CASTNLKLGREGVNEQFF
size: once; D: -; V: TRBV28; J: TRBJ2-3; DNA: TGTGCCAGCAGTTTGAGCACTAGCACAGATACGCAGTATTTT; CDR3: CASSLSTSTDTQYF
size: -; D: -; V: TRBV4-2; J: TRBJ1-2; DNA: TGTGCCAGCAGCCAAGACCCGACGGGAGGGAACTATGGCTACACCTTC; CDR3: CASSQDPTGGNYGYTF
size: -; D: -; V: TRBV12-5; J: TRBJ2-1; DNA: TGTGCTAGTGGTCCCCCGGGCAATGAGCAGTTCTTC; CDR3: CASGPPGNEQFF
size: -; D: TRBD1; V: TRBV29-1; J: TRBJ1-1; DNA: TGCAGCGTTGAAGAACAGGGGACTGAAGCTTTCTTT; CDR3: CSVEEQGTEAFF
size: few; D: TRBD2; V: TRBV7-9; J: TRBJ2-1; DNA: TGTGCCAGCAGCTGGACTAGCGGGGTCCCTAATGAGCAGTTCTTC; CDR3: CASSWTSGVPNEQFF